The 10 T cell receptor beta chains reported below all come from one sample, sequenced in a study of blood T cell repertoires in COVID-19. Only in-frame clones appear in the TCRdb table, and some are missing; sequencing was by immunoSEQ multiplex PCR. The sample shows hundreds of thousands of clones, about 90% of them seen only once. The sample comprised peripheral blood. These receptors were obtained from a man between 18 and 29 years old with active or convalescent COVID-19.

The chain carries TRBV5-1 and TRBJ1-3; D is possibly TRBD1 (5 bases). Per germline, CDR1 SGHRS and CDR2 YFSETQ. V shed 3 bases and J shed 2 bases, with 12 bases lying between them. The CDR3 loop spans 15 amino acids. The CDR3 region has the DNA TGCGCCAGCAGCTCCTCGTGGGGCGCTGGAAACACCATATATTTT. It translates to CASSSSWGAGNTIYF.

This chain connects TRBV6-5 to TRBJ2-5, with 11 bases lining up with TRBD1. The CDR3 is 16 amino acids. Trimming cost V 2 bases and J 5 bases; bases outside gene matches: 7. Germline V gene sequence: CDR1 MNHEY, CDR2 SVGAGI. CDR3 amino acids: CASSYTRDRGGETQYF. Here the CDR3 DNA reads TGTGCCAGCAGTTACACTCGGGACAGGGGGGGGGAGACCCAGTACTTC.

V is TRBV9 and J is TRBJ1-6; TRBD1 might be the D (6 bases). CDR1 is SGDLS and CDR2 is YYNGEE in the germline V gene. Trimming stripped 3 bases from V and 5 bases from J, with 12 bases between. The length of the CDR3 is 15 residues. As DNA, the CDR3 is TGTGCCAGCAGCGCCCGGGACACTAATAATTCACCCCTCCACTTT. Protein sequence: CASSARDTNNSPLHF.

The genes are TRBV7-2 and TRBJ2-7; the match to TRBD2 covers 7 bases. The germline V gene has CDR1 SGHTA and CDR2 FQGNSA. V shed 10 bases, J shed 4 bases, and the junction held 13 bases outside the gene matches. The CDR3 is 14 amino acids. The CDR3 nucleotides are TGTGCCATCCGACGGGACTACCCTAGTTACGAGCAGTACTTC. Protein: CAIRRDYPSYEQYF.

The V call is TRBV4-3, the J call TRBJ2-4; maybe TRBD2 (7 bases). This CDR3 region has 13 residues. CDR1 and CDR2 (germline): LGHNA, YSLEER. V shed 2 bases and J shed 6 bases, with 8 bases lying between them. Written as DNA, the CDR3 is TGCGCCAGCAGCCAAAGGGGGGGAAACATTCAGTACTTC. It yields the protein CASSQRGGNIQYF.

The CDR3 nucleotides are TGTGCCAGCAGCTTAGTGGGAGAGGTTCAGACCGGGGAGCTGTTTTTT. This gives the protein CASSLVGEVQTGELFF. The chain combines TRBV7-9 with TRBJ2-2; the D gene is possibly TRBD2 (5 bases). The CDR3 loop spans 16 amino acids. Looked up from germline, CDR1 is SEHNR and CDR2 is FQNEAQ (reference sequence). Deletions cut 1 base from V and 5 bases from J, with 14 bases between.

This CDR3 is CASSPEGELYNEQFF. The CDR3 bases are TGTGCCAGCAGCCCAGAGGGGGAACTTTACAATGAGCAGTTCTTC. This chain connects TRBV9 to TRBJ2-1; D possibly corresponds to TRBD1 (6 bases). The V gene's germline CDR1 is SGDLS and CDR2 YYNGEE. V was pared by 4 bases and J by 4 bases, with 15 bases between. This CDR3 is built from 15 residues.

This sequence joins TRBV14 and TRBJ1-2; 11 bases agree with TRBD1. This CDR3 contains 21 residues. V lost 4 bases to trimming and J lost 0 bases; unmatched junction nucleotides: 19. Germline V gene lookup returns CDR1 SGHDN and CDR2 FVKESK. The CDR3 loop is CASSPGQAFLWGQGANYGYTF. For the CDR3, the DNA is TGTGCCAGCAGCCCGGGACAGGCGTTCCTGTGGGGACAGGGGGCTAACTATGGCTACACCTTC.

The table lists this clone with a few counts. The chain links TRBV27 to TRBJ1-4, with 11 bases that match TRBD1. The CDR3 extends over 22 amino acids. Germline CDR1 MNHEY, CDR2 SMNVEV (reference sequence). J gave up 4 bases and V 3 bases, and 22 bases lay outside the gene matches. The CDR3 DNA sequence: TGTGCCAGCAGTTTGTGGACAGGGGGCGAACTAAACCGGCGGGCCCGTAATGAAAAACTGTTTTTT. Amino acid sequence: CASSLWTGGELNRRARNEKLFF.

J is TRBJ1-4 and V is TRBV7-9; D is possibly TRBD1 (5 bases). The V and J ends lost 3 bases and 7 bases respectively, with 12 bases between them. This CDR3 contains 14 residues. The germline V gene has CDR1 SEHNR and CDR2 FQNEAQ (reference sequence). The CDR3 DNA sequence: TGTGCCAGCAGCTTCAGGGAGGGTGGTGAAAAACTGTTTTTT. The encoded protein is CASSFREGGEKLFF. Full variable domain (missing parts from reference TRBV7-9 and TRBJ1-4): DTGVSQNPRHKITKRGQNVTFRCDPISEHNRLYWYRQTLGQGPEFLTYFQNEAQLEKSRLLSDRFSAERPKGSFSTLEIQRTEQGDSAMYLCASSFREGGEKLFFGSGTQLSVL.